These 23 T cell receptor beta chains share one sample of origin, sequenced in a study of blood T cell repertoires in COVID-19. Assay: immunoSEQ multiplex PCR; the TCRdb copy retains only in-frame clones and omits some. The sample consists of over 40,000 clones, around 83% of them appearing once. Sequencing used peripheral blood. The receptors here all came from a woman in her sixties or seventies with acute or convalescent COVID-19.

The chain's CDR3 is CASSPGQNPPLHF. In DNA form, the CDR3 reads TGTGCCAGCTCCCCGGGACAGAACCCACCCCTCCACTTT. The rearrangement links TRBV18 to TRBJ1-6, with 7 bases that match TRBD1. The CDR3 length is 13 residues. Looked up from germline, CDR1 is KGHSH and CDR2 is LQKENI. Trimming cost V 6 bases and J 11 bases; bases outside gene matches: 7.

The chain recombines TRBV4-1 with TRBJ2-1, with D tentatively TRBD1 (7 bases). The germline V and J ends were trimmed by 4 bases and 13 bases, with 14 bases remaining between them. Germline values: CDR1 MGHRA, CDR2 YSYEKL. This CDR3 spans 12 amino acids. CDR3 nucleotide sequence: TGCGCCAGCAGCCTCGACAGGGAGGTACAGTTCTTC. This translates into CASSLDREVQFF.

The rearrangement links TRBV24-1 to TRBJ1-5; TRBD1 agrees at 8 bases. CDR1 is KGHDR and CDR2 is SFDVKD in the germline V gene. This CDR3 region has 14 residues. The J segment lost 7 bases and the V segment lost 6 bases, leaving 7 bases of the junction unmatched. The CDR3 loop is CATSSSGGTQPQHF. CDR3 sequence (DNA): TGTGCCACCAGTTCCTCAGGGGGCACGCAGCCCCAGCATTTT.

CDR3 DNA: TGTGCCAGTAGTATTGGGGGGGGAACTGAAGCTTTCTTT. It codes for CASSIGGGTEAFF. The chain has TRBV19 and TRBJ1-1; tentative D call: TRBD1 (5 bases). Germline values: CDR1 LNHDA, CDR2 SQIVND (reference sequence). This CDR3 has 13 residues. V lost 3 bases and J 5 bases, leaving 10 bases between the germline ends.

The DNA for the CDR3 is TGTGCCAGCAGTTTATGGTTACAGGGAAGAGGTGGCTACACCTTC. Amino acid sequence: CASSLWLQGRGGYTF. The chain recombines TRBV28 with TRBJ1-2, with D possibly TRBD1 on 6 matching bases. CDR1 is MDHEN, CDR2 SYDVKM, per germline. V lost 0 bases, J lost 7 bases, and 15 bases lay in between. The CDR3 is 15 residues long.

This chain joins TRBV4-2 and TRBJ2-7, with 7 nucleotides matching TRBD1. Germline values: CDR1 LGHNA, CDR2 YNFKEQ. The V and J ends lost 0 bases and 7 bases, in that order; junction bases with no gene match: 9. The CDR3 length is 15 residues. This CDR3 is CASSQDLKGAFEQYF. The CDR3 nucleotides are TGTGCCAGCAGCCAAGATCTGAAGGGGGCGTTTGAGCAGTACTTC.

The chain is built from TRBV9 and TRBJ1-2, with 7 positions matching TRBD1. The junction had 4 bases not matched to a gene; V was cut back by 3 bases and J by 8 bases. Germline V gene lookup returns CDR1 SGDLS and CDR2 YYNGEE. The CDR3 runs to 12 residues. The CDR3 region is CASSANRGGYTF. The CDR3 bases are TGTGCCAGCAGCGCGAACAGGGGCGGCTACACCTTC.

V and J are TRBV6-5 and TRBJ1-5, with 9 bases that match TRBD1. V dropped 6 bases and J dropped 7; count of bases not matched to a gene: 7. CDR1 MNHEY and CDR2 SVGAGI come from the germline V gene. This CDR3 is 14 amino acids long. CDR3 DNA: TGTGCCAGCAGCTACACAGGGGGCGGGCAGCCCCAGCATTTT. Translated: CASSYTGGGQPQHF.

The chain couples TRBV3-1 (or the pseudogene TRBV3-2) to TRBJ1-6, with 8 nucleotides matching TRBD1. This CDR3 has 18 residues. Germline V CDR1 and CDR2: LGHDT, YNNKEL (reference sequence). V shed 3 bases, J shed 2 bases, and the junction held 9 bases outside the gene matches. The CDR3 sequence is CASSQRPVGQAYNSPLHF. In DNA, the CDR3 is TGTGCCAGCAGCCAGAGACCTGTGGGACAGGCCTATAATTCACCCCTCCACTTT.

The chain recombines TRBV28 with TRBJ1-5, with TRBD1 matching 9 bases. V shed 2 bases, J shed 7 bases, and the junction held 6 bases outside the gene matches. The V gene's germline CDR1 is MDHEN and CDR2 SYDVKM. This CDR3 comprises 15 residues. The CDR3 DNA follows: TGTGCCAGCAGTTTACTGGGACAGGGTGGACAGCCCCAGCATTTT. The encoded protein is CASSLLGQGGQPQHF.

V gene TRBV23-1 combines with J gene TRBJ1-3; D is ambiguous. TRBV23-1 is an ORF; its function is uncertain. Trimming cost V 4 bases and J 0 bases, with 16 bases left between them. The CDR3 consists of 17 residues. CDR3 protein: CASSLLPPVLSGNTIYF. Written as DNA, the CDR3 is TGCGCCAGCAGTCTGCTCCCCCCGGTCCTCTCTGGAAACACCATATATTTT.

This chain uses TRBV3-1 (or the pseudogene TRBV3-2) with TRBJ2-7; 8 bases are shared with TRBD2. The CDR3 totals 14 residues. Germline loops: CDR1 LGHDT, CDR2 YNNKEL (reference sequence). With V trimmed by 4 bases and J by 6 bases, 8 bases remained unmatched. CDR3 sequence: CASSPTASGSEQYF. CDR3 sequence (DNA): TGTGCCAGCAGCCCTACAGCTAGCGGGTCCGAGCAGTACTTC.

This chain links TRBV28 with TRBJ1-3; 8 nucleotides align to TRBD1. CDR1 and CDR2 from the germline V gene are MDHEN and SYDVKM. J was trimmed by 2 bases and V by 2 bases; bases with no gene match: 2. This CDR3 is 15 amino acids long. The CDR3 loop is CASSLPTGAGNTIYF. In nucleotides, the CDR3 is TGTGCCAGCAGTTTACCGACAGGGGCTGGAAACACCATATATTTT.

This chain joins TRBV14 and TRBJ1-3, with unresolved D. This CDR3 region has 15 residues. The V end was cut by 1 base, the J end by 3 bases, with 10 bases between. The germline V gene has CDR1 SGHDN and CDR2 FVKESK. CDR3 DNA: TGTGCCAGCAGCCAAGCGTCGACATTTGGAAACACCATATATTTT. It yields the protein CASSQASTFGNTIYF.

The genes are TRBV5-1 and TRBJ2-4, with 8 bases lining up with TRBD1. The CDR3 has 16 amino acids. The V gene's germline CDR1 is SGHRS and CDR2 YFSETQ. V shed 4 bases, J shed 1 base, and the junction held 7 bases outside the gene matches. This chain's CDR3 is CASSAGQGGAKNIQYF. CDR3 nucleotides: TGCGCCAGCAGCGCCGGACAGGGAGGCGCCAAAAACATTCAGTACTTC.

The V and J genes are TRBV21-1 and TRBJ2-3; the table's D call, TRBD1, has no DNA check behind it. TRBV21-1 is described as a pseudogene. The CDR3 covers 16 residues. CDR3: CASSKLDRGPTDTQYF. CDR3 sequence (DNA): TGTGCCAGCAGCAAATTAGACAGGGGACCCACAGATACGCAGTATTTT.

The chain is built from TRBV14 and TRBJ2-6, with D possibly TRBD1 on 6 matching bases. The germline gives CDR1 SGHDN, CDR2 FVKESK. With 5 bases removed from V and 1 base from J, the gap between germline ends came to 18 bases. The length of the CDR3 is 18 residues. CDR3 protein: CASSSTEGVLSGANVLTF. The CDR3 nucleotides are TGTGCCAGCAGCAGCACCGAGGGGGTCCTATCTGGGGCCAACGTCCTGACTTTC.

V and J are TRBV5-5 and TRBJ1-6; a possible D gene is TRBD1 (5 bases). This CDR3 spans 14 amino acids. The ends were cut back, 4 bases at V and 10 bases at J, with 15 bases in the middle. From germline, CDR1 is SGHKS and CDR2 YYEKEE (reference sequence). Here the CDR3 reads CASSPGGVRSPLHF. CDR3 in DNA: TGTGCCAGCAGCCCTGGGGGGGTAAGATCACCCCTCCACTTT.

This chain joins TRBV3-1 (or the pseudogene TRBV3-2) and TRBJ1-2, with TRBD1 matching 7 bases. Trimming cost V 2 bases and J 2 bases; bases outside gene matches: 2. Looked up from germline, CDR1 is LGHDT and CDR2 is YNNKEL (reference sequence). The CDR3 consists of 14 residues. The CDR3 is CASSQRGQNYGYTF. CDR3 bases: TGTGCCAGCAGCCAACGGGGACAGAACTATGGCTACACCTTC.

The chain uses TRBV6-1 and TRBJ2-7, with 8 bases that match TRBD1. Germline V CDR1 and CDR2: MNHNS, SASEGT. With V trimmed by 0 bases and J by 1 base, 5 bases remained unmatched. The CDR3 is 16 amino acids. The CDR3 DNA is TGTGCCAGCAGTGAAGCTCTTGGGACAGGTTCCTACGAGCAGTACTTC. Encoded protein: CASSEALGTGSYEQYF.

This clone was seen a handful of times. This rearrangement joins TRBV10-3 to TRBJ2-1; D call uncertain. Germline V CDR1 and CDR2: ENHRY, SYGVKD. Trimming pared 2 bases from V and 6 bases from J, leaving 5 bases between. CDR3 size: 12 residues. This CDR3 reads CAISEQINEQFF. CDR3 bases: TGTGCCATCAGTGAGCAGATCAATGAGCAGTTCTTC.

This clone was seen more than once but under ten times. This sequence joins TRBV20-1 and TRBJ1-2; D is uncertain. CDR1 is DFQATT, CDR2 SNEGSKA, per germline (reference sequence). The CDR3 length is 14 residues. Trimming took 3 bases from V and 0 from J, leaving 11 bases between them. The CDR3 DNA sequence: TGCAGTGCTAGTTGGAGCACAACTAACTATGGCTACACCTTC. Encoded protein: CSASWSTTNYGYTF.

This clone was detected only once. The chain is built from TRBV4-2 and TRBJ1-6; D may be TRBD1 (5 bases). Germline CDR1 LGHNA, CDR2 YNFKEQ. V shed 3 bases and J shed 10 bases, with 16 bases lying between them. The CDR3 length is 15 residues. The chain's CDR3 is CASSQTEQTGSPLHF. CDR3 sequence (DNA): TGTGCCAGCAGCCAGACAGAACAAACGGGCTCACCCCTCCACTTT.